One and the same sample provided the 10 T cell receptor beta chains below, sequenced in a study of beta chain features in type 1 diabetes. Study-wide findings and caveats: Significant though moderate, a shortening of TCRB CDR3s appeared in all four CD4+ subsets of Type 1 diabetes patients.

Their specific antigens are unknown. The authors reverse transcribed all of the isolated RNA, so sequencing captured expressed TCRB transcripts. Using immunoSEQ multiplex PCR, the repertoire was profiled, and TCRdb retains in-frame clones only, with some absent. This table holds hundreds of thousands of clones, 11% to 15% found once. The specimen was naive CD4+ T cells from blood. The receptors were sampled from a man in his late teens or twenties with type 1 diabetes.

This clone was counted only a few times. The CDR3 coding sequence is TGTGCCTGGAGTGTATCTCCAATTGGGGGCGATGAGCAGTTCTTC. This encodes CAWSVSPIGGDEQFF. The chain employs TRBV30 and TRBJ2-1, with D maybe TRBD1 (6 bases). This CDR3 has 15 residues. The V end lost 0 bases, the J end lost 8 bases, and 17 bases lay between the germline ends. CDR1 and CDR2 from the germline V gene are GTSNPN and SVGIG (reference sequence).

The chain joins TRBV15 to TRBJ2-4; maybe TRBD2 (6 bases). CDR3 size: 16 residues. In germline, CDR1 is LNHNV, CDR2 YYDKDF (reference sequence). With 0 bases removed from V and 1 base from J, the gap between germline ends came to 10 bases. The CDR3 loop reads CATSREEGVAKNIQYF. CDR3 sequence (DNA): TGTGCCACCAGCAGAGAGGAGGGAGTGGCCAAAAACATTCAGTACTTC. Variable domain in full (rest from reference TRBV15 and TRBJ2-4): DAMVIQNPRYQVTQFGKPVTLSCSQTLNHNVMYWYQQKSSQAPKLLFHYYDKDFNNEADTPDNFQSRRPNTSFCFLDIRSPGLGDTAMYLCATSREEGVAKNIQYFGAGTRLSVL.

This clone was recorded a few times. This chain connects TRBV6-5 to TRBJ2-5; D call uncertain. V gave up 5 bases and J gave up 5 bases, with 9 bases separating them. CDR1 MNHEY and CDR2 SVGAGI come from the germline V gene. There are 12 residues in the CDR3. The CDR3 nucleotides read TGTGCCAGCAGTGACCCCCGGGAGACCCAGTACTTC. Translated, it gives CASSDPRETQYF.

The V gene is TRBV10-3, the J gene TRBJ2-1; TRBD2 is a possible D gene (6 bases). CDR3 length: 13 residues. V shed 6 bases and J shed 9 bases, with 15 bases lying between them. CDR1 is ENHRY and CDR2 is SYGVKD in the germline V gene. The CDR3 protein is CAISYRESGEQFF. DNA for the CDR3: TGTGCCATCAGCTATCGGGAGAGTGGTGAGCAGTTCTTC.

As regards this clone: Other DNA sequences in this specimen translate into the identical CDR3. V usage is TRBV29-1 and J usage is TRBJ2-3; D not certain. Trimming left V 3 bases short and J 1 base short, with 5 bases between. The CDR3 length is 12 residues. Germline V CDR1 and CDR2: SQVTM, ANQGSEA. The CDR3 region is CSVDEGTDTQYF. For the CDR3, the DNA is TGCAGCGTTGATGAGGGCACAGATACGCAGTATTTT.

This clone has just a few counts. This chain links TRBV6-4 with TRBJ2-6; no firm D call. Germline CDR1 MRHNA, CDR2 SNTAGT. The CDR3 has 13 residues. Trimming shortened V by 8 bases and J by 2 bases, and 7 bases separated the two germline ends. The CDR3 is CASRQTGANVLTF. The CDR3 region has the DNA TGTGCCAGCCGACAAACTGGGGCCAACGTCCTGACTTTC.

This clone has a handful of counts. CDR3 sequence: CAWSSKTQYF. CDR3 DNA sequence: TGTGCCTGGAGTAGTAAGACGCAGTATTTT. This rearrangement joins TRBV30 to TRBJ2-3; D ambiguous. The V gene lost 2 bases and the J gene lost 9 bases, with 6 bases spanning the gap. CDR3 length: 10 amino acids. CDR1 is GTSNPN and CDR2 is SVGIG in the germline V gene (reference sequence). Variable domain in full (rest from reference TRBV30 and TRBJ2-3): SQTIHQWPATLVQPVGSPLSLECTVEGTSNPNLYWYRQAAGRGLQLLFYSVGIGQISSEVPQNLSASRPQDRQFILSSKKLLLSDSGFYLCAWSSKTQYFGPGTRLTVL.

This clone was detected only a few times. The chain combines TRBV9 with TRBJ2-1; 7 bases fit TRBD1. This CDR3 contains 12 residues. Germline V lookup: CDR1 SGDLS, CDR2 YYNGEE. The trim removed 4 bases at V and 5 bases at J, leaving 0 bases unmatched. This CDR3 reads CASSTGDNEQFF. In nucleotides, the CDR3 is TGTGCCAGCAGCACAGGGGACAATGAGCAGTTCTTC. The whole variable domain, remainder taken from reference TRBV9 and TRBJ2-1, is DSGVTQTPKHLITATGQRVTLRCSPRSGDLSVYWYQQSLDQGLQFLIQYYNGEERAKGNILERFSAQQFPDLHSELNLSSLELGDSALYFCASSTGDNEQFFGPGTRLTVL.

The gene calls are TRBV18 and TRBJ2-1, with 7 nucleotides matching TRBD2. The length of the CDR3 is 13 residues. The germline CDR1 and CDR2 sequences are KGHSH and LQKENI. Trimming at V came to 3 bases and at J to 5 bases, leaving 1 base not matched to a gene. CDR3 in amino acids: CASSPLADNEQFF. DNA for the CDR3: TGTGCCAGCTCACCCCTAGCGGACAATGAGCAGTTCTTC.

The chain couples TRBV6-1 to TRBJ1-2; TRBD1 aligns across 8 bases. CDR1 is MNHNS, CDR2 SASEGT, per germline. With V trimmed by 5 bases and J by 8 bases, 13 bases remained unmatched. The CDR3 loop spans 15 amino acids. This CDR3 reads CASSTRDRRVEGYTF. The CDR3 DNA sequence: TGTGCCAGCAGTACAAGGGACAGGCGGGTGGAAGGCTACACCTTC.